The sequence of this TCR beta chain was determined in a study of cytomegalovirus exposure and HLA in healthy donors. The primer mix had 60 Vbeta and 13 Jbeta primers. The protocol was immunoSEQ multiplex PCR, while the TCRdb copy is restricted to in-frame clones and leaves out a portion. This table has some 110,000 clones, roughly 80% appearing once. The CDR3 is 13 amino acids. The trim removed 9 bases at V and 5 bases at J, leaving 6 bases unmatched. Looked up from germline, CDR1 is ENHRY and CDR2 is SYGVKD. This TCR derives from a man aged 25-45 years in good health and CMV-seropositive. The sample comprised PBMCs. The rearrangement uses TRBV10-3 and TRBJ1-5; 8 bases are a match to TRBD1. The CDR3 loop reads CAIRTGLDQPQHF. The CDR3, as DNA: TGTGCCATAAGGACAGGGTTGGATCAGCCCCAGCATTTT.